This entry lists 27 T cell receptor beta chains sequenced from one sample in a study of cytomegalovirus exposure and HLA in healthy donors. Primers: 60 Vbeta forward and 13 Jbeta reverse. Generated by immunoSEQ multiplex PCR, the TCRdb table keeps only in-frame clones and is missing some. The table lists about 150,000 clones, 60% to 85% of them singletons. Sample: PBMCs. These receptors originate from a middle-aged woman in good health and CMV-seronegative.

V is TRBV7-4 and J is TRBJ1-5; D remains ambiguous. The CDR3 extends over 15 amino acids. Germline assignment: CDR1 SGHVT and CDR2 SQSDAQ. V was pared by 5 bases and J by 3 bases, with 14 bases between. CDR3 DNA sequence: TGTGCCAGCAGCCAAGCACTTCTCCCCAATCAGCCCCAGCATTTT. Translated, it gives CASSQALLPNQPQHF.

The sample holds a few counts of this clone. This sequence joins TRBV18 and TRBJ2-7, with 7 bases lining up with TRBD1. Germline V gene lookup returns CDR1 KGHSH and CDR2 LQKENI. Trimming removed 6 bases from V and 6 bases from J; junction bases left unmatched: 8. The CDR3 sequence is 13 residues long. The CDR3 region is CASSADRVGEQYF. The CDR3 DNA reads TGTGCCAGCTCTGCAGACAGGGTGGGCGAGCAGTACTTC.

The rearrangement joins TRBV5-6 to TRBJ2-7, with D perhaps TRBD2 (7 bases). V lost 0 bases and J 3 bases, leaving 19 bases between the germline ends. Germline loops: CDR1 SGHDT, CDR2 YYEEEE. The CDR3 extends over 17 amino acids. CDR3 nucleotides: TGTGCCAGCAGCTTGGGGCCTGGGGGGGGGCTCCACTACGAGCAGTACTTC. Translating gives CASSLGPGGGLHYEQYF.

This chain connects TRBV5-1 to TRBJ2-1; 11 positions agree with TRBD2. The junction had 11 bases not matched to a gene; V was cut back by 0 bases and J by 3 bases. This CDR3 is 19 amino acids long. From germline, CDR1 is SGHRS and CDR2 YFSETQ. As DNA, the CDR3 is TGCGCCAGCAGCTTGGCCCGGGTTAGCGGGAGGGCCAACTACAATGAGCAGTTCTTC. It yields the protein CASSLARVSGRANYNEQFF.

The CDR3 protein is CASSRGGRETQYF. Written as DNA, the CDR3 is TGTGCCAGTAGTAGGGGGGGCCGGGAGACCCAGTACTTC. The genes are TRBV19 and TRBJ2-5; a weak D match, TRBD2 (7 bases). Trimming cost V 4 bases and J 5 bases, with 11 bases left between them. Germline lookup yields CDR1 LNHDA and CDR2 SQIVND (reference sequence). This CDR3 contains 13 residues.

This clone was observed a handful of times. CDR3 sequence reads: CSVEYTGGYTF. In DNA, the CDR3 is TGCAGCGTTGAATACACCGGGGGCTACACCTTC. The V and J genes are TRBV29-1 and TRBJ1-2; no clear D gene. There are 11 residues in the CDR3. Germline V CDR1 and CDR2: SQVTM, ANQGSEA. Trimming removed 2 bases from V and 8 bases from J, with 9 bases in between.

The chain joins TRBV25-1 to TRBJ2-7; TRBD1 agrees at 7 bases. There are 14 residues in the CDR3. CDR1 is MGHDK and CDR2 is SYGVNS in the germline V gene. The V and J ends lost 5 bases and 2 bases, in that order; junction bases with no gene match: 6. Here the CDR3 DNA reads TGTGCCAGCAGTCGACAGGGATCCACCTACGAGCAGTACTTC. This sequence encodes CASSRQGSTYEQYF.

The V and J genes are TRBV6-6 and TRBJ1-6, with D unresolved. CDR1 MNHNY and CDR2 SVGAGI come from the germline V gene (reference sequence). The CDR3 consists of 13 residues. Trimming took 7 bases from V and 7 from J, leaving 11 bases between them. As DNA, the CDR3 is TGTGCCAGCACCGGGGTTCGAAATTCACCCCTCCACTTT. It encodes CASTGVRNSPLHF.

CDR3 sequence (DNA): TGTGCCAGCAGCTTAGCCGGACAGTACTATGGCTACACCTTC. Encoded protein: CASSLAGQYYGYTF. The rearrangement joins TRBV7-9 to TRBJ1-2, with a possible D match to TRBD1 (6 bases). The CDR3 spans 14 residues. The germline gives CDR1 SEHNR, CDR2 FQNEAQ (reference sequence). V lost 0 bases and J 3 bases, leaving 8 bases between the germline ends.

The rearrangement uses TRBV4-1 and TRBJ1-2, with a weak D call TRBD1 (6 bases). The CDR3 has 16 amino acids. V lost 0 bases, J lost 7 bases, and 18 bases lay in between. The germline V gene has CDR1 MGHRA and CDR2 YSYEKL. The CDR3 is CASSQDGGHPPGGYTF. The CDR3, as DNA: TGCGCCAGCAGCCAAGATGGGGGACACCCCCCGGGTGGCTACACCTTC.

CDR3: CASSLGQGGYEQYF. In DNA, the CDR3 is TGCGCCAGCAGCTTGGGGCAGGGAGGCTACGAGCAGTACTTC. The V call is TRBV5-1, the J call TRBJ2-7, with D perhaps TRBD2 (6 bases). CDR3 length equals 14 residues. The V end lost 0 bases, the J end lost 3 bases, and 10 bases lay between the germline ends. Germline lookup yields CDR1 SGHRS and CDR2 YFSETQ.

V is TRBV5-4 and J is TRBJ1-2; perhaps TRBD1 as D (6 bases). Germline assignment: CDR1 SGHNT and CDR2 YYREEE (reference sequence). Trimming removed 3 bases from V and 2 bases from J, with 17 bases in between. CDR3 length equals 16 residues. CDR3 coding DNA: TGTGCCAGCAGCTCAATATTCAGGGGCGAAAACTATGGCTACACCTTC. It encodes CASSSIFRGENYGYTF.

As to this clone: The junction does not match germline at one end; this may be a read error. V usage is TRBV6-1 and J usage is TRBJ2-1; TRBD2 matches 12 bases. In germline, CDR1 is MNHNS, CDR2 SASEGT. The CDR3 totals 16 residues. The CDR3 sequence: CASSEGLAGNGYEQFF. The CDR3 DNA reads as TGTGCCAGCAGCGAAGGACTAGCGGGAAATGGCTATGAGCAGTTCTTC.

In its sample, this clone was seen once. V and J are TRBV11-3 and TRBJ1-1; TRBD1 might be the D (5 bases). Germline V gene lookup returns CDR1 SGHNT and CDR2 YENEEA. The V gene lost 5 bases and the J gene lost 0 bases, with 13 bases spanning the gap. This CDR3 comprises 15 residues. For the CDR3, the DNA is TGTGCCAGCAGCCCCGGGGGGGACTTGAACACTGAAGCTTTCTTT. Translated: CASSPGGDLNTEAFF. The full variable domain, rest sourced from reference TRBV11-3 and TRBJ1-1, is EAGVVQSPRYKIIEKKQPVAFWCNPISGHNTLYWYLQNLGQGPELLIRYENEEAVDDSQLPKDRFSAERLKGVDSTLKIQPAELGDSAVYLCASSPGGDLNTEAFFGQGTRLTVV.

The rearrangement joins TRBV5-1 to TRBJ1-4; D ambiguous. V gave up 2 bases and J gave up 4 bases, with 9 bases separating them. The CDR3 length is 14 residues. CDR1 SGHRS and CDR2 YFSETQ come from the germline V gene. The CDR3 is CASSFGQFNEKLFF. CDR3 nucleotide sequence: TGCGCCAGCAGCTTTGGGCAGTTTAATGAAAAACTGTTTTTT. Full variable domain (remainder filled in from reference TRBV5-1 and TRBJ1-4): KAGVTQTPRYLIKTRGQQVTLSCSPISGHRSVSWYQQTPGQGLQFLFEYFSETQRNKGNFPGRFSGRQFSNSRSEMNVSTLELGDSALYLCASSFGQFNEKLFFGSGTQLSVL.

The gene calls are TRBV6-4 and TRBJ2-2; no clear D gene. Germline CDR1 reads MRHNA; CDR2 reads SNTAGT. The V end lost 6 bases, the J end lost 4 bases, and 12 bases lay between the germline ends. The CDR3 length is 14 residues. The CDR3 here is CASSLDGSTGELFF. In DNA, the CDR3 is TGTGCCAGCAGCCTAGACGGTTCCACCGGGGAGCTGTTTTTT.

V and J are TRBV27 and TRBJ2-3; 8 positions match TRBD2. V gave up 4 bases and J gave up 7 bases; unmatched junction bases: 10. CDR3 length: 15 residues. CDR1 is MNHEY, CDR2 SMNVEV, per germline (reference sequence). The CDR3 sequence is CASSSAGGSLHTQYF. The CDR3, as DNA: TGTGCCAGCAGTTCGGCGGGGGGAAGTTTACATACGCAGTATTTT.

CDR3 sequence (DNA): TGTGCCAGTAGCCCGGGGGGGACTGGGGCCAACGTCCTGACTTTC. Amino acids: CASSPGGTGANVLTF. The chain links TRBV19 to TRBJ2-6; TRBD2 aligns across 8 bases. Germline trimming cut 6 bases from V and 2 bases from J; bases unmatched to any gene: 3. Germline lookup yields CDR1 LNHDA and CDR2 SQIVND (reference sequence). CDR3 length: 15 residues.

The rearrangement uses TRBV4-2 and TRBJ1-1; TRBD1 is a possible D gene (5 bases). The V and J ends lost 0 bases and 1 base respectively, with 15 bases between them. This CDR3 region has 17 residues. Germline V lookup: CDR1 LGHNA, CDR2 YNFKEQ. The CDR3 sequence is CASSQDLTVGGNTEAFF. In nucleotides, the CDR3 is TGTGCCAGCAGCCAAGATCTGACAGTGGGGGGGAACACTGAAGCTTTCTTT.

CDR3 region: CASSLDRSSYNSPLHF. The DNA of the CDR3 is TGTGCCAGCAGCTTGGATCGGAGCTCCTATAATTCACCCCTCCACTTT. The rearrangement links TRBV5-4 to TRBJ1-6; unclear D gene. From germline, CDR1 is SGHNT and CDR2 YYREEE (reference sequence). The CDR3 length is 16 residues. V was shortened by 0 bases and J by 0 bases, with 7 bases between the two germline ends. Supplemented by reference TRBV5-4 and TRBJ1-6, the full variable domain reads ETGVTQSPTHLIKTRGQQVTLRCSSQSGHNTVSWYQQALGQGPQFIFQYYREEENGRGNFPPRFSGLQFPNYSSELNVNALELDDSALYLCASSLDRSSYNSPLHFGNGTRLTVT.

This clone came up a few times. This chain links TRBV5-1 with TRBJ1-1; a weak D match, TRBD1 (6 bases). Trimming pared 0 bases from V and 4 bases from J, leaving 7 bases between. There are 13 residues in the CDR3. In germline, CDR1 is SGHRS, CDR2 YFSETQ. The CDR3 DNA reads TGCGCCAGCAGCTTGGCAGGGGCCACTGAAGCTTTCTTT. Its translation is CASSLAGATEAFF.

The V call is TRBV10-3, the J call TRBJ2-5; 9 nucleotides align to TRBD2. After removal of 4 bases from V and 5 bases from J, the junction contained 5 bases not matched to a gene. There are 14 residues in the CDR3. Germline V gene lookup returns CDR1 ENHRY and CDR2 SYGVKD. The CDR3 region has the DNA TGTGCCATCAGTGGGACTAGCGCCTTGGAGACCCAGTACTTC. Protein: CAISGTSALETQYF.

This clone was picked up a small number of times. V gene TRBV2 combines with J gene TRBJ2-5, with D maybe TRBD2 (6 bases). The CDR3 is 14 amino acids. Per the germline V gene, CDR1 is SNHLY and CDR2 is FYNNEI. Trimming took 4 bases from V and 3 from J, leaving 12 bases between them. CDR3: CASSGSWTKETQYF. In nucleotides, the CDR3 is TGTGCCAGCAGTGGATCTTGGACTAAAGAGACCCAGTACTTC.

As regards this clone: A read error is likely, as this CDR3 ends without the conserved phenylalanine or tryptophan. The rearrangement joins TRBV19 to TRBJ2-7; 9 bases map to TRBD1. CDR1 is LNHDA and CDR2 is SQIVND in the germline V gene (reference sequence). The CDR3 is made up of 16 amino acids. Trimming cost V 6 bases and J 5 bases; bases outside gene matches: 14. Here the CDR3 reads CASSPGRGTGSHEQYL. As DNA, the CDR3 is TGTGCCAGTAGCCCAGGAAGAGGGACAGGGTCCCACGAGCAGTACCTC.

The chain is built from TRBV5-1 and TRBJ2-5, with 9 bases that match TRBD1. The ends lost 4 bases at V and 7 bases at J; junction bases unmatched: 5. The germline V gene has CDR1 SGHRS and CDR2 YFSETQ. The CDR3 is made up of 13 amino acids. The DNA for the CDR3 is TGCGCCAGCAGCCGGACAGGGGAAGGGACCCAGTACTTC. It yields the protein CASSRTGEGTQYF. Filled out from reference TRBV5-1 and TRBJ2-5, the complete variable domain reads KAGVTQTPRYLIKTRGQQVTLSCSPISGHRSVSWYQQTPGQGLQFLFEYFSETQRNKGNFPGRFSGRQFSNSRSEMNVSTLELGDSALYLCASSRTGEGTQYFGPGTRLLVL.

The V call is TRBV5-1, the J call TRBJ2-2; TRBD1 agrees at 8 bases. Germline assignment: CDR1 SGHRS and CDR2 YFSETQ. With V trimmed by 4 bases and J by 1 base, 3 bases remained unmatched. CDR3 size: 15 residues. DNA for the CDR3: TGCGCCAGCAGCCCCGGACAGGGGAACACCGGGGAGCTGTTTTTT. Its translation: CASSPGQGNTGELFF.

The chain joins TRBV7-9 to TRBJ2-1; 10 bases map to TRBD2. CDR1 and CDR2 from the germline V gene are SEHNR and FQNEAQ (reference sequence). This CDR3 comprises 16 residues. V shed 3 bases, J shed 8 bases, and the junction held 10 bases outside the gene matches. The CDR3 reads CASSFLAGGGVDEQFF. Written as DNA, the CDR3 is TGTGCCAGCAGCTTTTTAGCGGGAGGTGGTGTGGATGAGCAGTTCTTC.